Listed below are T cell receptor beta chains from one sample, sequenced in a study of T cell changes during pregnancy in multiple sclerosis. Here immunoSEQ multiplex PCR was the method, and the copy in TCRdb shows in-frame clones only, minus some. The sample shows about 70,000 clones, around 90% of them seen only once. The source was peripheral blood, collected in the second trimester of pregnancy. The receptors here all came from a female donor in good health, enrolled as a control in a pregnancy study. The CDR3 runs from the conserved cysteine through the conserved F or W. The D gene is left open where the match is weak. Expanded clones are given a class, and other clones once, few, many or no size at all.

TRBJ1-6 | . | . | TRBV7-3 | TGTGCCAGCAGCTGGGAGGTTTATTCACCCCTCCACTTT | CASSWEVYSPLHF
TRBJ1-1 | . | once | TRBV27 | TGTGCCAGCAGTACCAGGGTGAACACTGAAGCTTTCTTT | CASSTRVNTEAFF
TRBJ2-2 | . | . | TRBV7-9 | TGTGCCAGCAGCTTAGAGGGGCCCGGGGAGCTGTTTTTT | CASSLEGPGELFF
TRBJ2-3 | . | . | TRBV19 | TGTGCCAGTAGTATAAAGGGGGACCACACAGATACGCAGTATTTT | CASSIKGDHTDTQYF
TRBJ2-1 | . | . | TRBV19 | TGTGCCAGTAGTCCCCGACAGGTGTCTGGTGAGCAGTTCTTC | CASSPRQVSGEQFF
TRBJ2-3 | . | . | TRBV6-4 | TGTGCCAGCAGTGACGGGACTGGAGGCACAGATACGCAGTATTTT | CASSDGTGGTDTQYF
TRBJ1-1 | TRBD1 | . | TRBV27 | TGTGCCAGCAGTTTCTCAGGGGGGACTGAAGCTTTCTTT | CASSFSGGTEAFF
TRBJ1-1 | . | . | TRBV2 | TGTGCCAGCAGTGAAAGCCGCAACACTGAAGCTTTCTTT | CASSESRNTEAFF
TRBJ2-7 | TRBD2 | . | TRBV13 | TGTGCCAGCAGCTTAGGGGGCGGGGGGGGTGGCGAGCAGTACTTC | CASSLGGGGGGEQYF
TRBJ1-5 | TRBD1 | . | TRBV5-1 | TGCGCCAGCAGCTCGACAGGGGGCGTCAATCAGCCCCAGCATTTT | CASSSTGGVNQPQHF
TRBJ2-3 | . | . | TRBV5-6 | TGTGCCAGCAGCTTGGGATTCGCCGGGTCTAGCACAGATACGCAGTATTTT | CASSLGFAGSSTDTQYF
TRBJ2-1 | . | . | TRBV6-4 | TGTGCCAGCCGGGCTGCCAGGGGATCCTACAATGAGCAGTTCTTC | CASRAARGSYNEQFF
TRBJ1-3 | TRBD1 | . | TRBV7-9 | TGTGCCAGCAGCCAGACAGGGAACTCTGGAAACACCATATATTTT | CASSQTGNSGNTIYF
TRBJ1-2 | TRBD1 | . | TRBV28 | TGTGCCAGCAGTTCTCCCGACAGGGGCTATGGCTACACCTTC | CASSSPDRGYGYTF
TRBJ1-3 | TRBD1 | . | TRBV7-2 | TGTGCCAGCACCAAAGACAGGGTAGCGGGAAACACCATATATTTT | CASTKDRVAGNTIYF
TRBJ2-7 | TRBD1 | once | TRBV11-3 | TGTGCCAGCAGCGCAGATAACGGGACAGGGAAGGACTTC | CASSADNGTGKDF
TRBJ1-4 | TRBD1 | . | TRBV5-1 | TGCGCCAGCAGCTTAACAGGGGAAACTAATGAAAAACTGTTTTTT | CASSLTGETNEKLFF